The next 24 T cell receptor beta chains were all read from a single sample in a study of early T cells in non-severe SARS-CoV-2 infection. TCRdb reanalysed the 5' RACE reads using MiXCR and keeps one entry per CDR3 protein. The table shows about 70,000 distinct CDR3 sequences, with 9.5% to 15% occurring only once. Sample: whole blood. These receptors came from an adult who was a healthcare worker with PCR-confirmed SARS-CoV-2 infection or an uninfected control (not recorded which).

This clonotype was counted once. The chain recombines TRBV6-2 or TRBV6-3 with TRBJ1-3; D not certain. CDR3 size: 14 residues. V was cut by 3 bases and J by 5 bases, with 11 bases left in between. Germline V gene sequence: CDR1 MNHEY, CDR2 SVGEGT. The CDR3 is CASSYSGRRNTIYF. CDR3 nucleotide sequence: TGTGCCAGCAGTTATTCGGGCAGAAGAAACACCATATATTTT.

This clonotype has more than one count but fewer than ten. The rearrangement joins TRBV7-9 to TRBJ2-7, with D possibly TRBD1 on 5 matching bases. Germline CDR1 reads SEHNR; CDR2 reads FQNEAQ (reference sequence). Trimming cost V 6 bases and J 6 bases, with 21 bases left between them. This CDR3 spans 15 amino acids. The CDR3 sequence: CASSPAPGGAGEQYF. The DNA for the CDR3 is TGTGCCAGCAGTCCTGCGCCGGGTGGGGCCGGCGAGCAGTACTTC.

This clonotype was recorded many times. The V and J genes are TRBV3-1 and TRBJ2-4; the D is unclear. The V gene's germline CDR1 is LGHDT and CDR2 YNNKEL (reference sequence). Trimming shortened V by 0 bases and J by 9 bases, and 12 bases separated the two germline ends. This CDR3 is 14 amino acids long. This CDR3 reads CASSQDGPFSIQYF. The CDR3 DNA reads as TGTGCCAGCAGCCAAGATGGGCCGTTCAGCATTCAGTACTTC.

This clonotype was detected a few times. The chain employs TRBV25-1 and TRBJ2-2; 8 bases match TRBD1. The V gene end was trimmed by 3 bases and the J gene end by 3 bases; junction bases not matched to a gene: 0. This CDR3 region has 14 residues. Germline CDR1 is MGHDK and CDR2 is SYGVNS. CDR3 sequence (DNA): TGTGCCAGCAGTGAGGACAGGGACACCGGGGAGCTGTTTTTT. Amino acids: CASSEDRDTGELFF.

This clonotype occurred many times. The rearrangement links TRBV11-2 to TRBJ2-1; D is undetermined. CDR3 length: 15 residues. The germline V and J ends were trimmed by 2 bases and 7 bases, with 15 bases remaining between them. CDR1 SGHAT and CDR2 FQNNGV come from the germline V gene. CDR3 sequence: CASSLRGVPVNEQFF. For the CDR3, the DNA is TGTGCCAGCAGCTTACGCGGCGTCCCGGTTAATGAGCAGTTCTTC.

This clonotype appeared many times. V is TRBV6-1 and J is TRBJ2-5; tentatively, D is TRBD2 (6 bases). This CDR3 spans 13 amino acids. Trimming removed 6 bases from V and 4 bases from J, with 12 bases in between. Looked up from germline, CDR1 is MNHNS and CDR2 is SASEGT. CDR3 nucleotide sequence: TGTGCCAGCAGCCGATCCGGGAGAGAGACCCAGTACTTC. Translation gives CASSRSGRETQYF.

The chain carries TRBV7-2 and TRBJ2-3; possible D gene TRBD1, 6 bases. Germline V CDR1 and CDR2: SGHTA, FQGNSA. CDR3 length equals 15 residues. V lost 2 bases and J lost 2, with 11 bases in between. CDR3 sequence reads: CASSLTGTTTDTQYF. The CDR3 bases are TGTGCCAGCAGCTTAACCGGGACAACCACAGATACGCAGTATTTT.

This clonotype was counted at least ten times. The CDR3 sequence is CASSYSEASGGTDTQYF. CDR3 in DNA: TGTGCCAGCAGTTACTCGGAGGCTAGCGGGGGCACAGATACGCAGTATTTT. The rearrangement joins TRBV6-2 or TRBV6-3 to TRBJ2-3; 9 bases are a match to TRBD2. The CDR3 covers 17 residues. Trimming removed 0 bases from V and 1 base from J; junction bases left unmatched: 5. Germline V gives CDR1 MNHEY, CDR2 SVGEGT.

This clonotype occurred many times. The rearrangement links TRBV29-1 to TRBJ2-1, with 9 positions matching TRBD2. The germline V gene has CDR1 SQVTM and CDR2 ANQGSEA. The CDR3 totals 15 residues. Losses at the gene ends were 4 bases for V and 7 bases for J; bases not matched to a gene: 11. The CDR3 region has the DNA TGCAGCGTTGTCCCTCGACTAGCGGATAGGAATGAGCAGTTCTTC. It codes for CSVVPRLADRNEQFF.

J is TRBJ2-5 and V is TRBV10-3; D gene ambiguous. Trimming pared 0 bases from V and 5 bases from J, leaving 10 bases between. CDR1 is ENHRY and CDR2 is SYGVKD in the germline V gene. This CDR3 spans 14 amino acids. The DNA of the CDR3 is TGTGCCATCAGTGAGTCGCGAGTATCGGAGACCCAGTACTTC. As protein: CAISESRVSETQYF.

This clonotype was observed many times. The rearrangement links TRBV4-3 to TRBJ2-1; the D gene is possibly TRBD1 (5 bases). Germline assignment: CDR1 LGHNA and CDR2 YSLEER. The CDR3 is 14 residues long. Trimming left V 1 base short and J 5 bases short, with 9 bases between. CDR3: CASSQVSGNNEQFF. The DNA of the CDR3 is TGCGCCAGCAGCCAAGTCTCAGGGAACAATGAGCAGTTCTTC.

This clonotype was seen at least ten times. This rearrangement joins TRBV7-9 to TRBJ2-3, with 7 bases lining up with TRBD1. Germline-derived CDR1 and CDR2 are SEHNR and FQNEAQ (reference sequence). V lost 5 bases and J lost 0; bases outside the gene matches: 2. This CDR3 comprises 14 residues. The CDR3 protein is CASSRDSSTDTQYF. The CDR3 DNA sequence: TGTGCCAGCAGCCGGGACAGCAGCACAGATACGCAGTATTTT.

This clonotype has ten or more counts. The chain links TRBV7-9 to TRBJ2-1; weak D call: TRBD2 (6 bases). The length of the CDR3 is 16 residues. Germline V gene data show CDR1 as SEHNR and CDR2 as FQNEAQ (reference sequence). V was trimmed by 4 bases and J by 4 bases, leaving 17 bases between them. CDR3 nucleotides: TGTGCCAGCAGCTCCTCAGGGCGGGGAAGGTACAATGAGCAGTTCTTC. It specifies CASSSSGRGRYNEQFF.

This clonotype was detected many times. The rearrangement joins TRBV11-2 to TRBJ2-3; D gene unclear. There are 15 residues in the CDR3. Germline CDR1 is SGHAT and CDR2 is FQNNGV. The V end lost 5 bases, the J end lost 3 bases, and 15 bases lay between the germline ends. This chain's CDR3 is CASSRRPSRTDTQYF. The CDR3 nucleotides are TGTGCCAGCAGCCGACGCCCCTCGAGAACAGATACGCAGTATTTT.

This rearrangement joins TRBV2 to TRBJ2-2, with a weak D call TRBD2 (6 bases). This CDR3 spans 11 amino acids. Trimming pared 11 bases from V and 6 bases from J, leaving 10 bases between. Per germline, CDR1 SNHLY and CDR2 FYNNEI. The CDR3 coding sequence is TGTGCCGGACTACTAGCCGGGGAGCTGTTTTTT. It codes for CAGLLAGELFF.

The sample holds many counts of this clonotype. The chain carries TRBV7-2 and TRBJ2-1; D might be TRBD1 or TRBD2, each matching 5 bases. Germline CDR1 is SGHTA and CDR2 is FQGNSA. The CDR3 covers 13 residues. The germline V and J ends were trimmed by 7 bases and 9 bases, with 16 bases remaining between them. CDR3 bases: TGTGCCAGCACCTCCACCAGGGCGGGTGAGCAGTTCTTC. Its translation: CASTSTRAGEQFF.

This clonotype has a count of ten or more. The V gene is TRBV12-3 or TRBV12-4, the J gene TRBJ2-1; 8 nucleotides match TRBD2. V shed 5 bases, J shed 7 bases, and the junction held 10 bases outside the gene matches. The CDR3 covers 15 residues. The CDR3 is CASSNLAGSTNEQFF. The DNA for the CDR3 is TGTGCCAGCAGTAACCTAGCGGGCAGTACGAATGAGCAGTTCTTC.

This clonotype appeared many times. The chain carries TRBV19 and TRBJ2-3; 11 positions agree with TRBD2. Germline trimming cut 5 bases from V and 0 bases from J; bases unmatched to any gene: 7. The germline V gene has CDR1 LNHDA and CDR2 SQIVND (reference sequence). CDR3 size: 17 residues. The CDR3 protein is CASSFPGLADSTDTQYF. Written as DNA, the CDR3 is TGTGCCAGTAGTTTTCCGGGACTAGCGGATAGCACAGATACGCAGTATTTT.

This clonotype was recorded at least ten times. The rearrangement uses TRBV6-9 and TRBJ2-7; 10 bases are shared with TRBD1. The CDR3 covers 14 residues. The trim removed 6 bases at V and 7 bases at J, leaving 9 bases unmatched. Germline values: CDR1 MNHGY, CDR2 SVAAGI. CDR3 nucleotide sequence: TGTGCCAGCAGCTCCGGGACAGGGGCCAGGGAGCAGTACTTC. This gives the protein CASSSGTGAREQYF.

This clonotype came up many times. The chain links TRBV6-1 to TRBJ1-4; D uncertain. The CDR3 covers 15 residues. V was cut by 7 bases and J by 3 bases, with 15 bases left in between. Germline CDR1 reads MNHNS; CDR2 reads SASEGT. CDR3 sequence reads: CASTQALTANEKLFF. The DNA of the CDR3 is TGTGCCAGCACCCAGGCTCTTACGGCTAATGAAAAACTGTTTTTT.

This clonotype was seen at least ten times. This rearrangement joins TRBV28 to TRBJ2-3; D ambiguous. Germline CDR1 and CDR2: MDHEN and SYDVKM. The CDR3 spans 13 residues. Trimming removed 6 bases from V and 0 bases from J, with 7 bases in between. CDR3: CASSQTSTDTQYF. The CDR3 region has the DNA TGTGCCAGCAGCCAAACTAGCACAGATACGCAGTATTTT.

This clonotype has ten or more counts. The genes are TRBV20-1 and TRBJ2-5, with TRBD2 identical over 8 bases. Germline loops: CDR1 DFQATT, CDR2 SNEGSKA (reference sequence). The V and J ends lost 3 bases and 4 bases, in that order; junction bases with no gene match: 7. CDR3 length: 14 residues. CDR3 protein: CSASLREDGETQYF. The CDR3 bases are TGCAGTGCTAGTTTGCGGGAGGATGGAGAGACCCAGTACTTC.

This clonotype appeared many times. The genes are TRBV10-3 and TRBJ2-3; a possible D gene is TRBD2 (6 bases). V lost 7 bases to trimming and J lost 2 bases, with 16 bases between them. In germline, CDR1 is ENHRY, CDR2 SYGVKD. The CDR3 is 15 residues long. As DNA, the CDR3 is TGTGCCATCACCGGCGGTAGCGGCACCACAGATACGCAGTATTTT. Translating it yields CAITGGSGTTDTQYF.

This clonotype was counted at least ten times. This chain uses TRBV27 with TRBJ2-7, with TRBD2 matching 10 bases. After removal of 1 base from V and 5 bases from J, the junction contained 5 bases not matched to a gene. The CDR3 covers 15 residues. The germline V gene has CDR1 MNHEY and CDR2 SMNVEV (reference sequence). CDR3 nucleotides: TGTGCCAGCAGTTTATTCAGCCTAGCGGGGGACGAGCAGTACTTC. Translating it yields CASSLFSLAGDEQYF.